One and the same sample provided the 29 T cell receptor beta chains below, sequenced in a study of shared clonotypes between healthy human individuals. Produced via immunoSEQ multiplex PCR; TCRdb's table is partial and in-frame only. The sample contains over a million clones, roughly 75% of which appear only once. The sequencing input was memory CD4+ T cells sorted from blood. The sample's subset: CD45RA-negative fraction. The receptor source for this set is a man younger than 35 in good health.

This clone has a single count. The genes are TRBV5-1 and TRBJ2-1; 8 positions agree with TRBD1. The CDR3 extends over 14 amino acids. V trimming: 1 base; J trimming: 7 bases; junction bases outside the gene matches: 4. CDR1 and CDR2 (germline): SGHRS, YFSETQ. CDR3 DNA sequence: TGCGCCAGCAGCTTGCGGCAGGGGGCGAATGAGCAGTTCTTC. It translates to CASSLRQGANEQFF. The entire variable domain, with the rest obtained from reference TRBV5-1 and TRBJ2-1, is as follows: KAGVTQTPRYLIKTRGQQVTLSCSPISGHRSVSWYQQTPGQGLQFLFEYFSETQRNKGNFPGRFSGRQFSNSRSEMNVSTLELGDSALYLCASSLRQGANEQFFGPGTRLTVL.

This chain uses TRBV11-2 with TRBJ1-3; weak D call: TRBD1 (5 bases). Between the trimmed V and J ends, which lost 3 bases and 0 bases, there was a span of 9 bases. The CDR3 is 15 residues long. The germline V gene encodes CDR1 SGHAT and CDR2 FQNNGV. The CDR3 nucleotides read TGTGCCAGCAGCTTGACAGTGCTCTCTGGAAACACCATATATTTT. Protein sequence: CASSLTVLSGNTIYF.

This clone occurred a few times. This rearrangement joins TRBV19 to TRBJ1-1; D ambiguous. In germline, CDR1 is LNHDA, CDR2 SQIVND (reference sequence). The V and J ends lost 5 bases and 2 bases respectively, with 12 bases between them. The CDR3 length is 14 residues. The CDR3 region has the DNA TGTGCCAGTAGTTGGACGGCCGCTAACACTGAAGCTTTCTTT. Protein: CASSWTAANTEAFF.

A few counts support this clone. An end of the junction differs from the germline gene, which may be a read error. The V gene is TRBV7-7, the J gene TRBJ1-3; D not resolved. Germline V CDR1 and CDR2: SSHAT, FNYEAQ (reference sequence). The CDR3 loop spans 14 amino acids. The DNA of the CDR3 is TGTGCTAGCAGCCCCGGCAACAGTGGAAACACCATATATTTT. The encoded protein is CASSPGNSGNTIYF.

As to this clone: Other DNA variants within this sample encode the same CDR3. The V and J genes are TRBV5-6 and TRBJ2-1; 11 bases are shared with TRBD2. V trimming: 0 bases; J trimming: 6 bases; junction bases outside the gene matches: 2. Germline CDR1 is SGHDT and CDR2 is YYEEEE. This CDR3 is 15 amino acids long. CDR3 sequence: CASSLGLAGLNEQFF. The DNA of the CDR3 is TGTGCCAGCAGCTTGGGACTAGCGGGACTCAATGAGCAGTTCTTC.

The V call is TRBV9, the J call TRBJ2-3, with D perhaps TRBD1 (7 bases). Between the trimmed V and J ends, which lost 4 bases and 6 bases, there was a span of 15 bases. There are 14 residues in the CDR3. CDR1 and CDR2 from the germline V gene are SGDLS and YYNGEE. The CDR3 region is CASSPGGTGDTQYF. The DNA of the CDR3 is TGTGCCAGCAGCCCAGGGGGGACGGGCGATACGCAGTATTTT.

The chain employs TRBV4-1 and TRBJ2-1, with 11 bases fitting TRBD2. V was clipped by 2 bases and J by 8 bases; unmatched bases: 20. The CDR3 spans 20 residues. CDR1 is MGHRA and CDR2 is YSYEKL in the germline V gene. The CDR3 bases are TGCGCCAGCAGCCAATCGGGCAGTCTAGCGGGAGGATCCCGGGGGGATGAGCAGTTCTTC. Translation: CASSQSGSLAGGSRGDEQFF.

This clone was counted only a few times. This chain links TRBV5-1 with TRBJ2-2, with unresolved D. V dropped 3 bases and J dropped 4 bases, with 7 bases sitting between them. Germline assignment: CDR1 SGHRS and CDR2 YFSETQ. The CDR3 loop spans 13 amino acids. DNA of the CDR3: TGCGCCAGCAGCTCACAACTCACCGGGGAGCTGTTTTTT. It is translated as CASSSQLTGELFF.

This chain connects TRBV6-1 to TRBJ2-7, with a tentative D call TRBD1 (5 bases). The CDR3 runs 15 residues. The V end was cut by 1 base, the J end by 3 bases, with 13 bases between. The germline gives CDR1 MNHNS, CDR2 SASEGT. CDR3 DNA: TGTGCCAGCAGTGAAGGACAGAGAATGGACTACGAGCAGTACTTC. Residues: CASSEGQRMDYEQYF.

The chain couples TRBV19 to TRBJ1-2; no clear D. Germline V lookup: CDR1 LNHDA, CDR2 SQIVND (reference sequence). Trimming removed 4 bases from V and 3 bases from J, with 15 bases in between. The CDR3 consists of 15 residues. CDR3 sequence (DNA): TGTGCCAGTAGTAAGGACGATACAAAACACTATGGCTACACCTTC. It is translated as CASSKDDTKHYGYTF. The full variable domain, its missing parts supplied by reference TRBV19 and TRBJ1-2, is DGGITQSPKYLFRKEGQNVTLSCEQNLNHDAMYWYRQDPGQGLRLIYYSQIVNDFQKGDIAEGYSVSREKKESFPLTVTSAQKNPTAFYLCASSKDDTKHYGYTFGSGTRLTVV.

This clone was counted at least ten times. The genes are TRBV7-3 and TRBJ2-5; unclear D gene. V was pared by 2 bases and J by 0 bases, with 7 bases between. The CDR3 is made up of 14 amino acids. From germline, CDR1 is SGHTA and CDR2 FQGTGA. The CDR3 DNA reads as TGTGCCAGCAGCTTATTGAGTCACCAAGAGACCCAGTACTTC. Its translation: CASSLLSHQETQYF.

The genes are TRBV7-9 and TRBJ2-1; 7 positions match TRBD1. CDR1 is SEHNR and CDR2 is FQNEAQ in the germline V gene (reference sequence). Unmatched junction bases numbered 9, after V lost 7 bases and J lost 3 bases. The length of the CDR3 is 15 residues. CDR3 protein: CASTDTGTVYNEQFF. DNA of the CDR3: TGTGCCAGCACCGATACCGGGACAGTCTACAATGAGCAGTTCTTC.

This chain uses TRBV13 with TRBJ2-7; the D gene is possibly TRBD1 (5 bases). Germline V lookup: CDR1 PRHDT, CDR2 FYEKMQ (reference sequence). CDR3 length: 14 amino acids. Trimming removed 2 bases at V and 4 bases at J, with 12 bases between. The CDR3 sequence is CASSLTNRNYEQYF. The CDR3 DNA follows: TGTGCCAGCAGCTTAACGAACAGGAATTACGAGCAGTACTTC.

The rearrangement uses TRBV7-9 and TRBJ2-1, with 8 nucleotides matching TRBD2. V trimming: 4 bases; J trimming: 2 bases; junction bases outside the gene matches: 7. Germline V CDR1 and CDR2: SEHNR, FQNEAQ (reference sequence). The CDR3 sequence is 16 residues long. The CDR3 bases are TGTGCCAGCAGCTCAGGAAACGGGAGGGCCTACAATGAGCAGTTCTTC. This gives the protein CASSSGNGRAYNEQFF.

The chain employs TRBV19 and TRBJ2-3; TRBD1 matches 8 bases. The CDR3 runs 17 residues. J lost 0 bases, V lost 5 bases, and 10 bases had no gene match. Per germline, CDR1 LNHDA and CDR2 SQIVND (reference sequence). The CDR3 protein is CASSLRTGPPSTDTQYF. CDR3 coding DNA: TGTGCCAGTAGTTTACGGACAGGGCCACCTAGCACAGATACGCAGTATTTT.

The gene calls are TRBV5-1 and TRBJ1-4; maybe TRBD1 (6 bases). The germline V gene encodes CDR1 SGHRS and CDR2 YFSETQ. This CDR3 has 13 amino acids. V shed 4 bases and J shed 6 bases, with 10 bases lying between them. This CDR3 is CASSGGTHEKLFF. The CDR3 DNA is TGCGCCAGCAGCGGCGGGACACATGAAAAACTGTTTTTT.

Of note for this clone: The same CDR3 can be traced to other DNA sequences in this sample. This chain links TRBV2 with TRBJ2-4; D unclear. Germline CDR1 reads SNHLY; CDR2 reads FYNNEI. Trimming stripped 3 bases from V and 1 base from J, with 7 bases between. This CDR3 contains 14 residues. The CDR3 DNA is TGTGCCAGCAGTGATGGAGTGGCCAAAAACATTCAGTACTTC. It encodes CASSDGVAKNIQYF.

This chain uses TRBV9 with TRBJ1-1; no reliable D call. This CDR3 spans 13 amino acids. Trimming stripped 0 bases from V and 1 base from J, with 4 bases between. Germline CDR1 SGDLS, CDR2 YYNGEE. CDR3 region: CASSVGWNTEAFF. CDR3 DNA: TGTGCCAGCAGCGTAGGATGGAACACTGAAGCTTTCTTT.

This chain uses TRBV6-1 with TRBJ2-7; TRBD2 aligns across 8 bases. V lost 5 bases, J lost 6 bases, and 12 bases stayed unmatched. This CDR3 spans 15 amino acids. Germline V gene data show CDR1 as MNHNS and CDR2 as SASEGT. The CDR3 sequence: CASSTRDRGGGEQYF. The CDR3 coding sequence is TGTGCCAGCAGTACCCGGGACCGGGGGGGAGGCGAGCAGTACTTC.

Only a few counts were recorded for this clone. This sequence joins TRBV6-1 and TRBJ1-5; tentatively, D is TRBD1 (5 bases). Deletions cut 7 bases from V and 4 bases from J, with 11 bases between. Germline lookup yields CDR1 MNHNS and CDR2 SASEGT. The CDR3 is 13 residues long. The CDR3, as DNA: TGTGCCAGCAAGGTGGGGCAAAATCAGCCCCAGCATTTT. Translated, it gives CASKVGQNQPQHF.

The V call is TRBV6-6, the J call TRBJ2-7; 13 bases are a match to TRBD2. The junction had 6 bases not matched to a gene; V was cut back by 2 bases and J by 8 bases. Germline V gene sequence: CDR1 MNHNY, CDR2 SVGAGI (reference sequence). The CDR3 loop spans 15 amino acids. CDR3 protein: CASSYGLAGAVKQYF. CDR3 in DNA: TGTGCCAGCAGTTACGGACTAGCGGGGGCCGTGAAGCAGTACTTC.

This clone was seen many times. A junction end diverges from the germline sequence, so it may reflect a read error. The V gene is TRBV30, the J gene TRBJ2-7, with 10 nucleotides matching TRBD2. The CDR3 runs 11 residues. Germline V gene lookup returns CDR1 GTSNPN and CDR2 SVGIG (reference sequence). The CDR3 region is CASRGSGRVKF. The CDR3 bases are TGTGCCTCCCGCGGCAGCGGGAGGGTCAAGTTC. Filled out from reference TRBV30 and TRBJ2-7, the complete variable domain reads SQTIHQWPATLVQPVGSPLSLECTVEGTSNPNLYWYRQAAGRGLQLLFYSVGIGQISSEVPQNLSASRPQDRQFILSSKKLLLSDSGFYLCASRGSGRVKFGPGTRLTVT.

In its sample, this clone was seen once. The chain joins TRBV30 to TRBJ2-7; no clear D. CDR1 is GTSNPN, CDR2 SVGIG, per germline (reference sequence). This CDR3 has 18 residues. V was trimmed by 0 bases and J by 0 bases, leaving 21 bases between them. The DNA of the CDR3 is TGTGCCTGGAGTGTACGGCGCCGATACTCTACCCCCTCCTACGAGCAGTACTTC. It yields the protein CAWSVRRRYSTPSYEQYF.

The CDR3 sequence: CASSPRTGFEQYF. The CDR3 DNA reads TGCGCCAGCAGCCCTCGAACAGGGTTCGAGCAGTACTTC. V is TRBV5-1 and J is TRBJ2-7; maybe TRBD1 (6 bases). The CDR3 runs 13 residues. The germline V gene encodes CDR1 SGHRS and CDR2 YFSETQ. Trimming stripped 4 bases from V and 6 bases from J, with 14 bases between.

The chain links TRBV7-2 to TRBJ2-1; D is possibly TRBD1 or TRBD2 (5 bases each). This CDR3 comprises 15 residues. The germline V gene has CDR1 SGHTA and CDR2 FQGNSA. V dropped 2 bases and J dropped 2 bases, with 10 bases sitting between them. The CDR3 here is CASSLRGAPYNEQFF. In nucleotides, the CDR3 is TGTGCCAGCAGCTTAAGAGGGGCCCCCTACAATGAGCAGTTCTTC.

This clone is a singleton in its sample. The rearrangement uses TRBV6-5 and TRBJ2-1; possible D gene TRBD2, 6 bases. The CDR3 has 15 residues. CDR1 MNHEY and CDR2 SVGAGI come from the germline V gene. Trimming removed 7 bases at V and 3 bases at J, with 16 bases between. The CDR3, as DNA: TGTGCCAGCACCCAGGCGGGGCTAAGCTACAATGAGCAGTTCTTC. Translation: CASTQAGLSYNEQFF.

This clone was seen a handful of times. CDR3 loop: CASGQAGNYGYTF. CDR3 sequence (DNA): TGTGCCAGCGGCCAGGCCGGTAACTATGGCTACACCTTC. This rearrangement joins TRBV2 to TRBJ1-2, with no clear D. The germline V gene encodes CDR1 SNHLY and CDR2 FYNNEI. Trimming took 8 bases from V and 1 from J, leaving 11 bases between them. The CDR3 has 13 residues.

This clone was counted once. Here the CDR3 reads CASSPGTSGFTDTQYF. CDR3 in DNA: TGTGCCAGCAGTCCAGGGACTAGCGGGTTCACAGATACGCAGTATTTT. The rearrangement links TRBV2 to TRBJ2-3; 12 nucleotides align to TRBD2. With 5 bases clipped from V and 2 bases from J, the junction kept 5 bases outside the gene matches. Germline V gene lookup returns CDR1 SNHLY and CDR2 FYNNEI. The CDR3 extends over 16 amino acids. The whole variable domain, filled in from reference TRBV2 and TRBJ2-3, reads EPEVTQTPSHQVTQMGQEVILRCVPISNHLYFYWYRQILGQKVEFLVSFYNNEISEKSEIFDDQFSVERPDGSNFTLKIRSTKLEDSAMYFCASSPGTSGFTDTQYFGPGTRLTVL.

The J gene is TRBJ2-2, the V gene TRBV5-1, with 8 bases aligning to TRBD1. Per germline, CDR1 SGHRS and CDR2 YFSETQ. The ends lost 5 bases at V and 6 bases at J; junction bases unmatched: 3. The CDR3 spans 13 residues. DNA of the CDR3: TGCGCCAGCAGGGTACAGGGGGCCGGGGAGCTGTTTTTT. The encoded protein is CASRVQGAGELFF.